Given below is one T cell receptor (beta chain) in context. The germline V gene encodes CDR1 KGHSH and CDR2 LQKENI. V lost 0 bases and J 5 bases, leaving 13 bases between the germline ends. The CDR3 runs to 15 residues. This record comes from a study of blood T cell repertoires in COVID-19. On the study more broadly: Acute and convalescent COVID-19 samples came from the United States, Italy and Spain.

Methods used by the authors: Estimation of nucleated cell counts was performed using reference gene primer amplification. TCRdb keeps only in-frame clones here, not all; method: immunoSEQ multiplex PCR. D and trimming come from the DNA, and the V and J calls and clone size come from that table. The sample consists of under 450,000 clones, about nine tenths of them appearing once. Seattle's enrolled individuals joined amid active infection and were then monitored longitudinally. The receptor was isolated from a woman in her forties or fifties with COVID-19, enrolled during active disease. This chain joins TRBV18 and TRBJ2-5, with D perhaps TRBD1 (5 bases). The sample taken for sequencing was peripheral blood. The CDR3 nucleotides read TGTGCCAGCTCACCACCGGCAGGGCCTCGGGAGACCCAGTACTTC. Its protein is CASSPPAGPRETQYF.